The rows below give T cell receptor beta chains drawn from one sample of a study of cytomegalovirus exposure and HLA in healthy donors. Assay: immunoSEQ multiplex PCR; the TCRdb copy retains only in-frame clones and omits some. Among roughly 230,000 clones, roughly 81% were seen once, and the ten largest hold about 0.25%. Material: PBMCs. These receptors were obtained from a girl aged 2-10 years in good health and CMV-seronegative. Both conserved end residues are part of each CDR3. Each record gives: V gene, CDR3 length, J gene, D gene, clone size, CDR3 protein, CDR3 DNA. The D gene is left open where the match is weak. The size of a clone is reported for some rows only, either as once, few or many, or as a class for expanded clones.

v_call: TRBV4-1
cdr3_length: 15
j_call: TRBJ2-7
d_call: TRBD2
clone_size: -
cdr3_aa: CASSQTSGRVNEQYF
cdr3_nt: TGCGCCAGCAGCCAGACTAGCGGGAGAGTTAACGAGCAGTACTTC

v_call: TRBV5-6
cdr3_length: 16
j_call: TRBJ2-6
d_call: -
clone_size: few
cdr3_aa: CASSLVGGSGANVLTF
cdr3_nt: TGTGCCAGCAGCTTGGTCGGGGGTAGTGGGGCCAACGTCCTGACTTTC

v_call: TRBV5-8
cdr3_length: 12
j_call: TRBJ1-2
d_call: -
clone_size: -
cdr3_aa: CASRRADYGYTF
cdr3_nt: TGTGCCAGCAGGAGGGCAGACTATGGCTACACCTTC

v_call: TRBV10-3
cdr3_length: 13
j_call: TRBJ1-2
d_call: -
clone_size: -
cdr3_aa: CAISEKGITGYTF
cdr3_nt: TGTGCCATCAGTGAAAAGGGGATCACTGGCTACACCTTC

v_call: TRBV11-2
cdr3_length: 14
j_call: TRBJ1-3
d_call: -
clone_size: -
cdr3_aa: CASSPTVSGNTIYF
cdr3_nt: TGTGCCAGCAGCCCGACAGTCTCTGGAAACACCATATATTTT

v_call: TRBV5-1
cdr3_length: 15
j_call: TRBJ1-4
d_call: TRBD1
clone_size: -
cdr3_aa: CASSSPQGAKQKLFF
cdr3_nt: TGCGCCAGCAGTTCCCCACAGGGGGCGAAGCAAAAACTGTTTTTT

v_call: TRBV15
cdr3_length: 14
j_call: TRBJ2-7
d_call: -
clone_size: -
cdr3_aa: CATSRGNRDHEQYF
cdr3_nt: TGTGCCACCAGCAGAGGGAACAGGGACCACGAGCAGTACTTC

v_call: TRBV30
cdr3_length: 14
j_call: TRBJ2-1
d_call: TRBD2
clone_size: -
cdr3_aa: CAWRTGGGTSEQFF
cdr3_nt: TGTGCCTGGAGGACGGGGGGGGGTACCAGTGAGCAGTTCTTC

v_call: TRBV10-2
cdr3_length: 16
j_call: TRBJ1-5
d_call: -
clone_size: -
cdr3_aa: CASTGRAGASNQPQHF
cdr3_nt: TGCGCCAGCACGGGGAGGGCAGGGGCTAGCAATCAGCCCCAGCATTTT

v_call: TRBV2
cdr3_length: 14
j_call: TRBJ1-6
d_call: -
clone_size: -
cdr3_aa: CASSEGRANSPLHF
cdr3_nt: TGTGCCAGCAGTGAGGGCAGGGCCAATTCACCCCTCCACTTT

v_call: TRBV5-1
cdr3_length: 16
j_call: TRBJ2-3
d_call: TRBD2
clone_size: -
cdr3_aa: CASSFYLTSQGPTQYF
cdr3_nt: TGCGCCAGCAGCTTCTACTTGACTAGCCAAGGCCCTACGCAGTATTTT

v_call: TRBV6-5
cdr3_length: 14
j_call: TRBJ1-1
d_call: -
clone_size: -
cdr3_aa: CASSSGTQNTEAFF
cdr3_nt: TGTGCCAGCAGCTCCGGGACTCAGAACACTGAAGCTTTCTTT

v_call: TRBV21-1
cdr3_length: 16
j_call: TRBJ2-7
d_call: -
clone_size: -
cdr3_aa: CASSKEGRVVSYEQYF
cdr3_nt: TGTGCCAGCAGCAAAGAGGGCAGGGTGGTCAGCTACGAGCAGTACTTC

v_call: TRBV10-1
cdr3_length: 14
j_call: TRBJ1-1
d_call: TRBD1
clone_size: -
cdr3_aa: CASTPGGWHTEAFF
cdr3_nt: TGCGCCAGCACCCCAGGGGGTTGGCACACTGAAGCTTTCTTT

v_call: TRBV5-1
cdr3_length: 14
j_call: TRBJ2-7
d_call: -
clone_size: -
cdr3_aa: CASSLTGSSYEQYF
cdr3_nt: TGCGCCAGCAGCTTGACAGGCAGTTCCTACGAGCAGTACTTC

v_call: TRBV5-4
cdr3_length: 12
j_call: TRBJ2-4
d_call: -
clone_size: -
cdr3_aa: CATHLDTNIQYF
cdr3_nt: TGTGCCACACACCTGGACACTAACATTCAGTACTTC

v_call: TRBV30
cdr3_length: 16
j_call: TRBJ2-3
d_call: TRBD2
clone_size: -
cdr3_aa: CAWSVPLLAGADTQYF
cdr3_nt: TGTGCCTGGAGTGTACCCTTACTGGCGGGAGCCGATACGCAGTATTTT

v_call: TRBV11-2
cdr3_length: 17
j_call: TRBJ2-4
d_call: -
clone_size: -
cdr3_aa: CASSLVGQSISKNIQYF
cdr3_nt: TGTGCCAGCAGCTTAGTTGGACAAAGTATTAGCAAAAACATTCAGTACTTC

v_call: TRBV4-1
cdr3_length: 15
j_call: TRBJ1-2
d_call: -
clone_size: few
cdr3_aa: CASSHNPPGFYGYTF
cdr3_nt: TGCGCCAGCAGCCATAATCCTCCCGGGTTCTATGGCTACACCTTC

v_call: TRBV19
cdr3_length: 15
j_call: TRBJ1-1
d_call: -
clone_size: -
cdr3_aa: CASSIDGGTHTEAFF
cdr3_nt: TGTGCCAGTAGTATAGACGGAGGGACTCACACTGAAGCTTTCTTT

v_call: TRBV5-4
cdr3_length: 16
j_call: TRBJ1-2
d_call: -
clone_size: -
cdr3_aa: CASSLTPTGFKDGYTF
cdr3_nt: TGTGCCAGCAGCTTAACCCCTACAGGTTTTAAGGATGGCTACACCTTC

v_call: TRBV15
cdr3_length: 12
j_call: TRBJ2-7
d_call: -
clone_size: -
cdr3_aa: CATSRQDYEQYF
cdr3_nt: TGTGCCACCAGCAGACAGGACTACGAGCAGTACTTC

v_call: TRBV5-4
cdr3_length: 14
j_call: TRBJ2-3
d_call: TRBD2
clone_size: -
cdr3_aa: CASSSGTSVDTQYF
cdr3_nt: TGTGCCAGCAGTTCCGGGACTAGCGTTGATACGCAGTATTTT

v_call: TRBV18
cdr3_length: 15
j_call: TRBJ2-7
d_call: TRBD1
clone_size: -
cdr3_aa: CASSRSGTGGNEQYF
cdr3_nt: TGTGCCAGCTCACGGTCCGGGACAGGGGGTAACGAGCAGTACTTC

v_call: TRBV6-1
cdr3_length: 17
j_call: TRBJ2-3
d_call: -
clone_size: once
cdr3_aa: CASSEVSFGRVLDTQYF
cdr3_nt: TGTGCCAGCAGTGAAGTTTCATTTGGCAGGGTTTTAGATACGCAGTATTTT

v_call: TRBV27
cdr3_length: 13
j_call: TRBJ1-2
d_call: TRBD1
clone_size: -
cdr3_aa: CASSRGQSYGYTF
cdr3_nt: TGTGCCAGCAGTCGGGGACAGTCCTATGGCTACACCTTC

v_call: TRBV19
cdr3_length: 18
j_call: TRBJ2-3
d_call: -
clone_size: once
cdr3_aa: CASSIDGGTNPMTDTQYF
cdr3_nt: TGTGCCAGTAGTATAGATGGGGGGACCAACCCTATGACAGATACGCAGTATTTT

v_call: TRBV30
cdr3_length: 12
j_call: TRBJ1-1
d_call: -
clone_size: few
cdr3_aa: CAWASRDTEAFF
cdr3_nt: TGTGCCTGGGCCTCGCGGGACACTGAAGCTTTCTTT

v_call: TRBV6-6
cdr3_length: 14
j_call: TRBJ2-2
d_call: -
clone_size: -
cdr3_aa: CASKWQGNTGELFF
cdr3_nt: TGTGCCAGCAAATGGCAGGGGAACACCGGGGAGCTGTTTTTT

v_call: TRBV5-8
cdr3_length: 16
j_call: TRBJ2-7
d_call: TRBD1
clone_size: -
cdr3_aa: CASSLGPKQGNYEQYF
cdr3_nt: TGTGCCAGCAGCTTGGGTCCGAAACAGGGGAACTACGAGCAGTACTTC

v_call: TRBV5-4
cdr3_length: 16
j_call: TRBJ2-4
d_call: -
clone_size: -
cdr3_aa: CASSLATKGVKNIQYF
cdr3_nt: TGTGCCAGCAGCTTGGCCACGAAGGGGGTCAAAAACATTCAGTACTTC

v_call: TRBV7-3
cdr3_length: 15
j_call: TRBJ2-3
d_call: TRBD1
clone_size: -
cdr3_aa: CASSRQGSSTDTQYF
cdr3_nt: TGTGCCAGCAGTCGACAGGGGTCTAGCACAGATACGCAGTATTTT

v_call: TRBV7-3
cdr3_length: 13
j_call: TRBJ2-1
d_call: -
clone_size: -
cdr3_aa: CASSSRERNEQFF
cdr3_nt: TGTGCCAGCAGCTCCCGGGAGCGCAATGAGCAGTTCTTC

v_call: TRBV9
cdr3_length: 16
j_call: TRBJ2-1
d_call: -
clone_size: -
cdr3_aa: CASSASLGLRGDEQFF
cdr3_nt: TGTGCCAGCAGCGCTTCCCTAGGTTTGCGCGGGGATGAGCAGTTCTTC

v_call: TRBV18
cdr3_length: 16
j_call: TRBJ2-5
d_call: -
clone_size: -
cdr3_aa: CASSPPRDRHQETQYF
cdr3_nt: TGTGCCAGCTCACCACCGCGGGACAGACACCAAGAGACCCAGTACTTC

v_call: TRBV7-2
cdr3_length: 16
j_call: TRBJ2-5
d_call: TRBD2
clone_size: -
cdr3_aa: CASSPQGGGARETQYF
cdr3_nt: TGTGCCAGCAGCCCCCAAGGCGGGGGGGCCCGCGAGACCCAGTACTTC

v_call: TRBV10-1
cdr3_length: 13
j_call: TRBJ2-5
d_call: TRBD1
clone_size: few
cdr3_aa: CASSGTGRETQYF
cdr3_nt: TGCGCCAGCAGTGGGACAGGGAGGGAGACCCAGTACTTC

v_call: TRBV2
cdr3_length: 14
j_call: TRBJ2-1
d_call: -
clone_size: -
cdr3_aa: CASSSDSYGDEQFF
cdr3_nt: TGTGCCAGCAGTTCAGACTCCTACGGGGATGAGCAGTTCTTC

v_call: TRBV4-1
cdr3_length: 13
j_call: TRBJ1-4
d_call: -
clone_size: once
cdr3_aa: CASSRQENEKLFF
cdr3_nt: TGCGCCAGCAGCCGACAGGAGAATGAAAAACTGTTTTTT

v_call: TRBV6-6
cdr3_length: 13
j_call: TRBJ2-7
d_call: -
clone_size: -
cdr3_aa: CASSDRRSYEQYF
cdr3_nt: TGTGCCAGCAGTGACAGGAGATCCTACGAGCAGTACTTC

v_call: TRBV7-8
cdr3_length: 15
j_call: TRBJ1-4
d_call: TRBD1
clone_size: -
cdr3_aa: CASGLGGRGSEKLFF
cdr3_nt: TGTGCCAGCGGATTAGGGGGCAGGGGGAGTGAAAAACTGTTTTTT

v_call: TRBV19
cdr3_length: 17
j_call: TRBJ2-4
d_call: TRBD1
clone_size: -
cdr3_aa: CASSRRTGELAKNIQYF
cdr3_nt: TGTGCCAGTAGTAGGCGTACAGGGGAGCTAGCCAAAAACATTCAGTACTTC

v_call: TRBV13
cdr3_length: 15
j_call: TRBJ1-2
d_call: TRBD1
clone_size: -
cdr3_aa: CASSLGGTGGYGYTF
cdr3_nt: TGTGCCAGCAGCTTAGGCGGGACAGGGGGCTATGGCTACACCTTC

v_call: TRBV5-1
cdr3_length: 15
j_call: TRBJ2-1
d_call: TRBD2
clone_size: -
cdr3_aa: CASSLAGGLSNEQFF
cdr3_nt: TGCGCCAGCAGTTTAGCGGGGGGGCTGAGTAATGAGCAGTTCTTC

v_call: TRBV10-3
cdr3_length: 14
j_call: TRBJ2-1
d_call: TRBD2
clone_size: -
cdr3_aa: CAISLRGEYNEQFF
cdr3_nt: TGTGCCATCAGCTTGCGGGGGGAGTACAATGAGCAGTTCTTC

v_call: TRBV5-1
cdr3_length: 15
j_call: TRBJ2-1
d_call: TRBD2
clone_size: few
cdr3_aa: CASSLGSSGGNEQFF
cdr3_nt: TGCGCCAGCAGCTTGGGATCTAGCGGAGGGAATGAGCAGTTCTTC

v_call: TRBV5-4
cdr3_length: 14
j_call: TRBJ2-7
d_call: TRBD2
clone_size: -
cdr3_aa: CASSPSGRAYEQYF
cdr3_nt: TGTGCCAGCAGCCCTAGCGGAAGGGCCTACGAGCAGTACTTC

v_call: TRBV19
cdr3_length: 14
j_call: TRBJ1-2
d_call: -
clone_size: -
cdr3_aa: CASSLDISNYGYTF
cdr3_nt: TGTGCCAGTAGTTTGGACATATCTAACTATGGCTACACCTTC

v_call: TRBV5-1
cdr3_length: 15
j_call: TRBJ2-1
d_call: -
clone_size: -
cdr3_aa: CASSLERGYYNEQFF
cdr3_nt: TGCGCCAGCAGCTTGGAAAGGGGCTACTACAATGAGCAGTTCTTC

v_call: TRBV2
cdr3_length: 14
j_call: TRBJ2-5
d_call: TRBD2
clone_size: -
cdr3_aa: CASISGRENLTQYF
cdr3_nt: TGTGCCAGCATTAGCGGGAGGGAGAATTTGACCCAGTACTTC

v_call: TRBV7-4
cdr3_length: 18
j_call: TRBJ1-5
d_call: TRBD1
clone_size: -
cdr3_aa: CASSPRGAPTYSNQPQHF
cdr3_nt: TGTGCCAGCAGCCCCAGGGGGGCCCCCACCTATAGCAATCAGCCCCAGCATTTT

v_call: TRBV6-6
cdr3_length: 15
j_call: TRBJ2-5
d_call: -
clone_size: -
cdr3_aa: CASSHSGTAPETQYF
cdr3_nt: TGTGCCAGCAGCCATTCCGGGACTGCGCCAGAGACCCAGTACTTC

v_call: TRBV4-1
cdr3_length: 17
j_call: TRBJ2-4
d_call: -
clone_size: -
cdr3_aa: CASSQPGKGHIGNIQYF
cdr3_nt: TGCGCCAGCAGCCAACCAGGGAAGGGTCACATTGGGAACATTCAGTACTTC

v_call: TRBV29-1
cdr3_length: 15
j_call: TRBJ1-5
d_call: -
clone_size: few
cdr3_aa: CSVEETRAFNQPQHF
cdr3_nt: TGCAGCGTTGAAGAGACGAGGGCCTTCAATCAGCCCCAGCATTTT

v_call: TRBV6-5
cdr3_length: 14
j_call: TRBJ2-7
d_call: TRBD1
clone_size: -
cdr3_aa: CASSYSQGAYEQYF
cdr3_nt: TGTGCCAGCAGTTACTCACAGGGGGCCTACGAGCAGTACTTC